This T cell receptor beta chain was recovered during a study of T cells after yellow fever vaccination. The study, taken as a whole, reports: In post-booster samples, most primary-vaccination clones reappeared (approximately 95% CD4, 70% to 90% CD8). Clonotypes found in both CD4 and CD8 compartments made up a small share.

MiXCR was run by TCRdb on the 5' RACE reads, yielding one entry per CDR3 protein. The table has 550,000 to 750,000 distinct CDR3 sequences, around an eighth seen once. Trimming removed 7 bases from V and 4 bases from J; junction bases left unmatched: 6. CDR3 length: 13 residues. Germline CDR1 MDHEN, CDR2 SYDVKM. Concerning this clonotype: Its antigen is not identified.

The clonotype was recovered from a man younger than 40 who received the YFV17D yellow fever vaccine. Material: PBMCs, obtained on the day of the yellow fever booster vaccination. The chain couples TRBV28 to TRBJ2-7; 8 bases align to TRBD1. CDR3 amino acids: CASIGGTGYEQYF. DNA for the CDR3: TGTGCCAGCATTGGCGGGACAGGATACGAGCAGTACTTC.